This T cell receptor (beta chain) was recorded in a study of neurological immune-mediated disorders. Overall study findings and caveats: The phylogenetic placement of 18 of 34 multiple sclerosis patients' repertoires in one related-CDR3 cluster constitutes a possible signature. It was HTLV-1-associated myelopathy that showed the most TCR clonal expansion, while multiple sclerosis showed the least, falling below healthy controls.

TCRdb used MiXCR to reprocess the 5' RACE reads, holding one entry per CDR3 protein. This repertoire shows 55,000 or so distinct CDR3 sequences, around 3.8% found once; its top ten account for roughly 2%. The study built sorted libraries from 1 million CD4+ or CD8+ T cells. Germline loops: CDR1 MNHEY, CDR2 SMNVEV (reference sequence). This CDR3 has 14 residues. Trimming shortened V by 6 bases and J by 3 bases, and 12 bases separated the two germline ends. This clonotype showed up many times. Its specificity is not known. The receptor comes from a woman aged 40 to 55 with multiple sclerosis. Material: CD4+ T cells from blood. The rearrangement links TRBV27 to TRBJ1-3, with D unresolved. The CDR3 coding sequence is TGTGCCAGCAGCCCCACCCGAAGTGGAAACACCATATATTTT. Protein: CASSPTRSGNTIYF.